The rows below give T cell receptor beta chains drawn from one sample of a study of blood T cell repertoires in COVID-19. Method: immunoSEQ multiplex PCR; TCRdb's copy keeps in-frame clones and lacks some. This sample has about 400,000 clones, with approximately 88% found just once. Sequenced material: peripheral blood. Receptors were obtained from a middle-aged man with acute or convalescent COVID-19. Each CDR3 is given with its conserved first and last residue. The D gene is left open where the match is weak.

v_gene,j_gene,d_gene,CDR3aa,CDR3nt
TRBV19,TRBJ2-4,TRBD2,CASSVIAGGIQYF,TGTGCCAGTAGTGTGATAGCGGGAGGCATTCAGTACTTC
TRBV2,TRBJ1-1,TRBD1,CASTPDRGFNTEAFF,TGTGCCAGCACTCCCGACAGGGGTTTCAACACTGAAGCTTTCTTT
TRBV6-6,TRBJ2-1,TRBD1,CASGTGGVGEQFF,TGTGCCAGCGGGACAGGGGGCGTCGGTGAGCAGTTCTTC
TRBV7-9,TRBJ2-5,NA,CASSAGRGIGETQYF,TGTGCCAGCAGCGCGGGCCGTGGGATTGGGGAGACCCAGTACTTC
TRBV18,TRBJ2-1,NA,CASSPSSSDPRYNEQFF,TGTGCCAGCTCACCCAGCTCTAGTGACCCCCGCTACAATGAGCAGTTCTTC
TRBV15,TRBJ1-1,NA,CATSRVEWSEAFF,TGTGCCACCAGCAGAGTGGAGTGGTCTGAAGCTTTCTTT
TRBV28,TRBJ1-5,NA,CASSLLGVNQPQHF,TGTGCCAGCAGTTTATTAGGGGTCAATCAGCCCCAGCATTTT
TRBV28,TRBJ1-5,TRBD1,CASSSAGTGDQPQHF,TGTGCCAGCAGTTCAGCCGGGACAGGGGATCAGCCCCAGCATTTT
TRBV3-1/TRBV3-2,TRBJ2-7,TRBD1,CASSQVGQGDYEQYF,TGTGCCAGCAGCCAAGTCGGACAGGGAGACTACGAGCAGTACTTC
TRBV4-2,TRBJ2-1,TRBD2,CASSQERLAGGYNEQFF,TGTGCCAGCAGCCAAGAACGTCTAGCGGGAGGGTACAATGAGCAGTTCTTC
TRBV7-9,TRBJ1-2,TRBD1,CASSTSGQAANYGYTF,TGTGCCAGCAGCACCAGCGGACAGGCAGCTAACTATGGCTACACCTTC
TRBV5-1,TRBJ1-2,TRBD1,CASSLLFSDRVDYGYTF,TGCGCCAGCAGCCTGCTTTTCTCGGACAGGGTGGACTATGGCTACACCTTC
TRBV7-3,TRBJ2-3,TRBD2,CASSLWRGDTDTQYF,TGTGCCAGCAGCTTATGGCGGGGGGACACAGATACGCAGTATTTT